This T cell receptor beta chain was captured by sequencing in a study of cytomegalovirus exposure and HLA in healthy donors. For the study at large: A previous analysis identified approximately 110 million unique TCR beta sequences derived from 180 million or so T cells.

On this clone: Its antigen is not identified.

PCR involved 60 Vbeta and 13 Jbeta primers. TCRdb keeps only in-frame clones here, not all; method: immunoSEQ multiplex PCR. The sample carries 50,000 to 70,000 clones, 80% recorded once. V was pared by 3 bases and J by 4 bases, with 7 bases between. This CDR3 spans 12 amino acids. The germline gives CDR1 LNHDA, CDR2 SQIVND (reference sequence). Study-wide results and caveats: Most subjects had HLA-A and HLA-B alleles reportedly predicted accurately by TCR beta sequences. Looking again later, the authors saw that most CMV-associated TCR beta chains seemed HLA-restricted.

This TCR was recovered from a woman aged 40 to 49 in good health and CMV-seronegative. The chain couples TRBV19 to TRBJ2-7; D not certain. The specimen sequenced was PBMCs. The CDR3 nucleotides are TGTGCCAGTAGTATGTCAGGATACGAGCAGTACTTC. The encoded protein is CASSMSGYEQYF.